The T cell receptor (beta chain) under discussion was sequenced for a study of T cell repertoires in cytomegalovirus infection. Study as a whole: Public TCR beta signatures marked donors with CMV infection and the matching HLA.

TCRdb used MiXCR to reprocess the reads, holding one entry per CDR3 protein. The sample contains about 160,000 distinct CDR3 sequences, about 22% of which appear only once. The CDR3 length is 13 residues. V lost 3 bases to trimming and J lost 4 bases, with 9 bases between them. Looked up from germline, CDR1 is MGHRA and CDR2 is YSYEKL. Comment on this clonotype: What it binds is not known.

The J gene is TRBJ1-2, the V gene TRBV4-1, with D unresolved. The sample here was CD8+ T cells from cultured PBMCs, taken from culture after CMV antigen stimulation. The receptor was derived from a human donor in good health (CMV status not recorded). Some clones in this sample may be carry-over from other donors' samples. CDR3 nucleotides: TGCGCCAGCAGCCATGGGATCTCCTATGGCTACACCTTC. Translating it yields CASSHGISYGYTF.